These 8 T cell receptor beta chains were sequenced from one sample in a study of T cell clones after liver transplantation. Sequenced by immunoSEQ multiplex PCR; TCRdb stores in-frame clones only, minus some. The sample lists around 20,000 clones; about 87% were seen once. Sequences were derived from CD8+ T cells from blood, sampled before liver transplant. All receptors come from a human donor who received a liver transplant.

This chain uses TRBV30 with TRBJ2-7; 7 bases fit TRBD2. CDR1 is GTSNPN and CDR2 is SVGIG in the germline V gene (reference sequence). J lost 4 bases, V lost 5 bases, and 8 bases had no gene match. This CDR3 has 13 residues. The CDR3 sequence: CAWGRGDYYEQYF. DNA for the CDR3: TGTGCCTGGGGGAGAGGGGACTATTACGAGCAGTACTTC.

The gene calls are TRBV29-1 and TRBJ2-7; D is perhaps TRBD1 or TRBD2 (5 bases each). The V end was cut by 4 bases, the J end by 1 base, with 8 bases between. The CDR3 is 12 amino acids. Germline V lookup: CDR1 SQVTM, CDR2 ANQGSEA. In nucleotides, the CDR3 is TGCAGCGTTGCGAGGGGTTCCTACGAGCAGTACTTC. Translated: CSVARGSYEQYF.

The chain employs TRBV19 and TRBJ2-1, with TRBD2 matching over 8 bases. Germline V CDR1 and CDR2: LNHDA, SQIVND (reference sequence). V shed 3 bases, J shed 7 bases, and the junction held 8 bases outside the gene matches. The CDR3 has 15 amino acids. The CDR3 sequence is CASSILLAGLNEQFF. The CDR3 nucleotides read TGTGCCAGTAGTATTCTCCTAGCGGGCCTAAATGAGCAGTTCTTC.

The V call is TRBV7-7, the J call TRBJ2-1; D may be TRBD1 (5 bases). The CDR3 consists of 15 residues. Germline loops: CDR1 SSHAT, CDR2 FNYEAQ (reference sequence). V lost 4 bases and J lost 0, with 10 bases in between. The CDR3 DNA is TGTGCCAGCAGCTCGACAGTAAGCTCCTACAATGAGCAGTTCTTC. This gives the protein CASSSTVSSYNEQFF.

V gene TRBV5-1 combines with J gene TRBJ2-7; D gene ambiguous. Germline V lookup: CDR1 SGHRS, CDR2 YFSETQ. CDR3 size: 13 residues. V was pared by 5 bases and J by 3 bases, with 12 bases between. Here the CDR3 DNA reads TGCGCCAGCAGAAGAGACTCCGTCTACGAGCAGTACTTC. It specifies CASRRDSVYEQYF.

V usage is TRBV4-1 and J usage is TRBJ2-7; D is unresolved. V shed 3 bases and J shed 0 bases, with 6 bases lying between them. Germline loops: CDR1 MGHRA, CDR2 YSYEKL. The CDR3 sequence is 13 residues long. The CDR3 DNA sequence: TGCGCCAGCAGCCAGGGTTCCTCCTACGAGCAGTACTTC. Residues: CASSQGSSYEQYF.

The chain carries TRBV27 and TRBJ1-2, with D possibly matching TRBD1 (6 bases). The CDR3 has 15 amino acids. Trimming removed 1 base from V and 4 bases from J, with 13 bases in between. Germline V gene lookup returns CDR1 MNHEY and CDR2 SMNVEV (reference sequence). CDR3 residues: CASSLFRGRSYGYTF. DNA of the CDR3: TGTGCCAGCAGTTTATTCAGGGGTCGAAGCTATGGCTACACCTTC.

V is TRBV15 and J is TRBJ2-7; tentatively, D is TRBD1 or TRBD2 (5 bases each). V lost 7 bases, J lost 2 bases, and 15 bases lay in between. Germline-derived CDR1 and CDR2 are LNHNV and YYDKDF (reference sequence). This CDR3 contains 14 residues. The CDR3 nucleotides are TGTGCCACCACCACCTTTGGGGGAGCCTACGAGCAGTACTTC. Translating gives CATTTFGGAYEQYF.